The 25 T cell receptor beta chains listed next were all sequenced from one sample in a study of Graves' ophthalmopathy and Graves' hyperthyroidism. The sequenced template was RNA, covering the TCR beta CDR3 region. A first-round RT-PCR used HTBI primers, followed by a second-round multiplex PCR. TCRdb re-called the multiplex PCR reads with MiXCR, one entry per CDR3 protein. Of over a million distinct CDR3 sequences listed, about 36% are singletons. Specimen: peripheral blood or thyroid tissue (not recorded which). Receptors originate from an adult man with Graves' hyperthyroidism.

The sample holds many counts of this clonotype. The chain combines TRBV7-2 with TRBJ2-7, with D possibly matching TRBD1 (5 bases). CDR1 SGHTA and CDR2 FQGNSA come from the germline V gene. With 4 bases removed from V and 5 bases from J, the gap between germline ends came to 21 bases. The CDR3 contains 16 residues. CDR3 region: CASSSPRGGRPHEQYF. CDR3 coding DNA: TGTGCCAGCAGCTCTCCTAGGGGTGGACGTCCCCACGAGCAGTACTTC. The variable domain in full, completed from reference TRBV7-2 and TRBJ2-7, reads GAGVSQSPSNKVTEKGKDVELRCDPISGHTALYWYRQSLGQGLEFLIYFQGNSAPDKSGLPSDRFSAERTGGSVSTLTIQRTQQEDSAVYLCASSSPRGGRPHEQYFGPGTRLTVT.

The chain carries TRBV2 and TRBJ2-5; D might be TRBD1 or TRBD2, each matching 5 bases. Germline V gene data show CDR1 as SNHLY and CDR2 as FYNNEI. The CDR3 totals 15 residues. With 5 bases removed from V and 4 bases from J, the gap between germline ends came to 17 bases. This CDR3 reads CASSTEQAEGETQYF. The CDR3 DNA reads TGTGCCAGCAGTACAGAACAGGCCGAGGGAGAGACCCAGTACTTC.

This chain connects TRBV5-1 to TRBJ2-5, with 7 bases aligning to TRBD2. Germline trimming cut 4 bases from V and 5 bases from J; bases unmatched to any gene: 11. Germline V gene sequence: CDR1 SGHRS, CDR2 YFSETQ. The CDR3 has 15 amino acids. The CDR3, as DNA: TGCGCCAGCAGCAAAAGCGGGACCCAACGCGAGACCCAGTACTTC. It specifies CASSKSGTQRETQYF.

The V gene is TRBV29-1, the J gene TRBJ1-2, with 7 bases lining up with TRBD1. The CDR3 runs to 13 residues. The germline V gene has CDR1 SQVTM and CDR2 ANQGSEA. V was clipped by 6 bases and J by 2 bases; unmatched bases: 6. DNA for the CDR3: TGCAGCGTAGCAGGGGGGCTCAACTATGGCTACACCTTC. Protein sequence: CSVAGGLNYGYTF. The full variable domain, rest sourced from reference TRBV29-1 and TRBJ1-2, is SAVISQKPSRDICQRGTSLTIQCQVDSQVTMMFWYRQQPGQSLTLIATANQGSEATYESGFVIDKFPISRPNLTFSTLTVSNMSPEDSSIYLCSVAGGLNYGYTFGSGTRLTVV.

This chain links TRBV7-9 with TRBJ2-5; TRBD2 is a possible D gene (6 bases). The J call is uncertain, as TRBJ2-7 better fits the DNA end. Germline CDR1 reads SEHNR; CDR2 reads FQNEAQ (reference sequence). This CDR3 has 15 amino acids. The CDR3 DNA sequence: TGTGCCAGCAGCTTAGAGGAGGGCCGGCCCTACGAGCAGTACTTC. Its protein product is CASSLEEGRPYEQYF.

This clonotype was seen a single time. The chain couples TRBV15 to TRBJ2-5; a possible D gene is TRBD1 (6 bases). The V end was cut by 0 bases, the J end by 5 bases, with 16 bases between. Germline V gene data show CDR1 as LNHNV and CDR2 as YYDKDF (reference sequence). This CDR3 is built from 16 residues. CDR3 in DNA: TGTGCCACCAGCAGAGATCGGGCAGGGGTTCTGGAGACCCAGTACTTC. Protein sequence: CATSRDRAGVLETQYF.

The V and J genes are TRBV7-2 and TRBJ1-2, with 9 bases lining up with TRBD1. Germline loops: CDR1 SGHTA, CDR2 FQGNSA. The CDR3 sequence is 16 residues long. J lost 3 bases, V lost 5 bases, and 10 bases had no gene match. The CDR3, as DNA: TGTGCCAGCAGCCTACCTGGACAGGGGATGGACTATGGCTACACCTTC. Translating gives CASSLPGQGMDYGYTF.

The chain uses TRBV7-2 and TRBJ1-3; the D is unclear. V was trimmed by 0 bases and J by 8 bases, leaving 11 bases between them. Germline lookup yields CDR1 SGHTA and CDR2 FQGNSA. The CDR3 has 14 amino acids. The CDR3 coding sequence is TGTGCCAGCAGCTTAGCCTGGACGATGGACACCATATATTTT. It is translated as CASSLAWTMDTIYF. Based on the CDR3 plus reference TRBV7-2 and TRBJ1-3, the full variable domain is GAGVSQSPSNKVTEKGKDVELRCDPISGHTALYWYRQSLGQGLEFLIYFQGNSAPDKSGLPSDRFSAERTGGSVSTLTIQRTQQEDSAVYLCASSLAWTMDTIYFGEGSWLTVV.

The chain is built from TRBV9 and TRBJ2-5; D unclear. The germline V and J ends were trimmed by 7 bases and 0 bases, with 16 bases remaining between them. The germline V gene has CDR1 SGDLS and CDR2 YYNGEE. The CDR3 sequence is 15 residues long. The DNA for the CDR3 is TGTGCCAGCTCACCATGGGCAGGCTACCAAGAGACCCAGTACTTC. Protein product: CASSPWAGYQETQYF.

This clonotype came up many times. The chain combines TRBV20-1 with TRBJ2-5; D is undetermined. Germline V CDR1 and CDR2: DFQATT, SNEGSKA (reference sequence). This CDR3 region has 14 residues. The ends were cut back, 0 bases at V and 7 bases at J, with 15 bases in the middle. The DNA of the CDR3 is TGCAGTGCTAGAGATGGGGTTAACCCTGGGACCCAGTACTTC. Encoded protein: CSARDGVNPGTQYF.

Comment on this clonotype: It may be a read error: a sequence one base away is much more abundant. The J gene is TRBJ2-2, the V gene TRBV5-1; perhaps TRBD2 as D (6 bases). V was shortened by 4 bases and J by 3 bases, with 13 bases between the two germline ends. Germline V gene lookup returns CDR1 SGHRS and CDR2 YFSETQ. The CDR3 is made up of 15 amino acids. DNA for the CDR3: TGCGCCAGCAGCGAACGGGGGTCTTACACCGGGGAGCTGTTTTTT. Its protein product is CASSERGSYTGELFF.

This chain uses TRBV7-9 with TRBJ1-4, with D maybe TRBD1 (5 bases). The germline V and J ends were trimmed by 5 bases and 6 bases, with 19 bases remaining between them. The CDR3 runs 16 residues. The germline gives CDR1 SEHNR, CDR2 FQNEAQ (reference sequence). The CDR3 region has the DNA TGTGCCAGCAGCCTTATATCGGTGGGGGGGGATGAAAAACTGTTTTTT. It is translated as CASSLISVGGDEKLFF.

The gene calls are TRBV15 and TRBJ2-5; the D is unclear. Germline CDR1 LNHNV, CDR2 YYDKDF (reference sequence). Trimming cost V 7 bases and J 0 bases, with 6 bases left between them. This CDR3 has 12 amino acids. CDR3 nucleotide sequence: TGTGCCACCACCCGAGACCAAGAGACCCAGTACTTC. Its protein product is CATTRDQETQYF.

Here the CDR3 reads CASSLQGERETQYF. The CDR3 DNA sequence: TGTGCCAGCAGCTTACAGGGAGAGCGGGAGACCCAGTACTTC. This chain links TRBV7-9 with TRBJ2-5; D could derive from TRBD1 or TRBD2 (5 bases each). The germline gives CDR1 SEHNR, CDR2 FQNEAQ (reference sequence). The germline V and J ends were trimmed by 2 bases and 5 bases, with 12 bases remaining between them. The CDR3 loop spans 14 amino acids.

The chain carries TRBV12-3 or TRBV12-4 and TRBJ1-2; 12 bases fit TRBD1. The CDR3 spans 14 residues. Unmatched junction bases numbered 8, after V lost 8 bases and J lost 7 bases. CDR3 sequence reads: CASGPGTGGFGYTF. DNA of the CDR3: TGTGCCAGCGGACCGGGGACAGGGGGCTTTGGCTACACCTTC.

This clonotype was counted at least ten times. This chain connects TRBV7-9 to TRBJ1-2; 9 nucleotides align to TRBD1. V shed 2 bases, J shed 8 bases, and the junction held 6 bases outside the gene matches. CDR3 length equals 14 residues. Germline CDR1 reads SEHNR; CDR2 reads FQNEAQ (reference sequence). The CDR3, as DNA: TGTGCCAGCAGCTTAAACGGACAGGGGTACGGCTACACCTTC. The encoded protein is CASSLNGQGYGYTF.

In this sample, this clonotype turned up a few times. CDR3 protein: CSAFKAEDEQYF. The DNA of the CDR3 is TGCAGCGCCTTCAAGGCGGAGGACGAGCAGTACTTC. This sequence joins TRBV29-1 and TRBJ2-7; D is perhaps TRBD2 (5 bases). This CDR3 is built from 12 residues. V shed 7 bases and J shed 5 bases, with 15 bases lying between them. CDR1 and CDR2 (germline): SQVTM, ANQGSEA.

For the CDR3, the DNA is TGCAGCGCTAAGGGACAGGGACTGTTTTTT. It encodes CSAKGQGLFF. The chain uses TRBV29-1 and TRBJ1-4; 9 positions match TRBD1. Germline CDR1 SQVTM, CDR2 ANQGSEA. Losses at the gene ends were 7 bases for V and 13 bases for J; bases not matched to a gene: 4. The CDR3 sequence is 10 residues long.

This clonotype was seen a few times. V and J are TRBV20-1 and TRBJ2-5; D call uncertain. V lost 0 bases to trimming and J lost 5 bases, with 10 bases between them. CDR1 is DFQATT, CDR2 SNEGSKA, per germline (reference sequence). This CDR3 is built from 13 residues. CDR3 sequence reads: CSARDDRRETQYF. The DNA of the CDR3 is TGCAGTGCTAGAGACGATAGAAGGGAGACCCAGTACTTC.

The chain couples TRBV2 to TRBJ1-3; no clear D gene. V lost 5 bases, J lost 0 bases, and 8 bases lay in between. Looked up from germline, CDR1 is SNHLY and CDR2 is FYNNEI. This CDR3 spans 14 amino acids. The CDR3 is CASSYAHSGNTIYF. CDR3 coding DNA: TGTGCCAGCAGTTACGCACACTCTGGAAACACCATATATTTT.

This clonotype was seen a single time. The chain employs TRBV7-2 and TRBJ2-2; D is unresolved. V lost 7 bases to trimming and J lost 0 bases, with 9 bases between them. The CDR3 consists of 14 residues. Germline CDR1 SGHTA, CDR2 FQGNSA. The CDR3 DNA reads as TGTGCCAGCAAAACACCCTCGAACACCGGGGAGCTGTTTTTT. This encodes CASKTPSNTGELFF.

With regard to this clonotype: One end of the junction fails to match germline, which may point to a read error. The chain links TRBV10-3 to TRBJ2-5; 8 nucleotides agree with TRBD2. CDR3 length: 16 residues. Looked up from germline, CDR1 is ENHRY and CDR2 is SYGVKD. The chain's CDR3 is CASSTTGTRAVETQYF. DNA for the CDR3: TGTGCCAGCAGTACAACCGGGACTAGAGCGGTAGAGACCCAGTACTTC.

This clonotype occurred a few times. CDR3 coding DNA: TGTGCCAGCAGTTCCGGGACACGATATGGCTACACCTTC. It yields the protein CASSSGTRYGYTF. The genes are TRBV6-2 or TRBV6-3 and TRBJ1-2; TRBD1 is a possible D gene (6 bases). V was trimmed by 4 bases and J by 5 bases, leaving 11 bases between them. CDR1 is MNHEY and CDR2 is SVGEGT in the germline V gene. This CDR3 spans 13 amino acids.

This clonotype was seen a handful of times. The chain uses TRBV7-9 and TRBJ1-2, with 7 bases that match TRBD1. The CDR3 is made up of 11 amino acids. Germline-derived CDR1 and CDR2 are SEHNR and FQNEAQ (reference sequence). V trimming: 5 bases; J trimming: 7 bases; junction bases outside the gene matches: 1. The CDR3 is CASSRQGGYTF. In nucleotides, the CDR3 is TGTGCCAGCAGCAGACAGGGTGGCTACACCTTC.

This clonotype was recorded at least ten times. The V gene is TRBV25-1, the J gene TRBJ2-2; 7 bases map to TRBD1. The CDR3 consists of 15 residues. CDR1 is MGHDK and CDR2 is SYGVNS in the germline V gene. After removal of 1 base from V and 6 bases from J, the junction contained 5 bases not matched to a gene. In DNA form, the CDR3 reads TGTGCCAGCAGTGAATGGAACAGGGGCCCCGGGGAGCTGTTTTTT. Residues: CASSEWNRGPGELFF. The variable domain in full, with the rest retrieved from reference TRBV25-1 and TRBJ2-2, is EADIYQTPRYLVIGTGKKITLECSQTMGHDKMYWYQQDPGMELHLIHYSYGVNSTEKGDLSSESTVSRIRTEHFPLTLESARPSHTSQYLCASSEWNRGPGELFFGEGSRLTVL.